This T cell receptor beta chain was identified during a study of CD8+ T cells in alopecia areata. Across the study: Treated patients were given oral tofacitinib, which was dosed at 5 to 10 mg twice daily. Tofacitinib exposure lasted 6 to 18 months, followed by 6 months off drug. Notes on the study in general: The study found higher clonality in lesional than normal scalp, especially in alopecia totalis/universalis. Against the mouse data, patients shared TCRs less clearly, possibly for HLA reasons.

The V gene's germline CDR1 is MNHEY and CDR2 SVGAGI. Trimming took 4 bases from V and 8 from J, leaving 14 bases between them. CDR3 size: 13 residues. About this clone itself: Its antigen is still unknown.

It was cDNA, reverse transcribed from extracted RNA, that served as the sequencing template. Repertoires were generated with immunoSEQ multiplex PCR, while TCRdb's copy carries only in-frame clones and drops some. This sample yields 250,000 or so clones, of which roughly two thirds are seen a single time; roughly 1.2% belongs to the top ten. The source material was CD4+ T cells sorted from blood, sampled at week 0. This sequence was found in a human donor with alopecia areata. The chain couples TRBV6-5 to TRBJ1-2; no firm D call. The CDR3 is CASSSHGLWGYTF. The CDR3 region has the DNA TGTGCCAGCAGTTCCCACGGACTCTGGGGCTACACCTTC.